Many counts were recorded for the clone carrying this T cell receptor beta chain. The antigen is undetermined. Trimming took off 7 bases at V and 3 bases at J, with 10 bases between the two ends. This CDR3 comprises 13 residues. The data belong to a study of T cell repertoires in cytomegalovirus infection. Study in general: In public TCR beta signatures, there were indications of both CMV infection and matching HLA type. Overall study findings and caveats: The ex vivo response was dominated by HLA-C-restricted CMV-specific TCR beta clonotypes.

TCRdb reprocessed the reads via MiXCR and lists one record per CDR3 protein. This sample has some 900,000 distinct CDR3 sequences, with about 31% found just once. The sequence was collected from a human donor in good health (CMV status not recorded). Some clones in this sample may be carry-over from other donors' samples. The chain is built from TRBV12-3 or TRBV12-4 and TRBJ2-1; no definite D call. Sequenced here: cultured CD8+ T cells from PBMCs, sampled from culture after CMV antigen stimulation. The DNA of the CDR3 is TGTGCCAGCACCTTGAACGTCTACAATGAGCAGTTCTTC. It specifies CASTLNVYNEQFF.